This T cell receptor beta chain comes out of a study of response to subunit inactivated influenza vaccine. General study results and limits: Authors suggested that a seasonal influenza vaccination recruits few new T cells each time.

A word on this clonotype: The antigen remains unidentified.

Trimming removed 5 bases from V and 0 bases from J, with 20 bases in between. CDR1 is LNHDA and CDR2 is SQIVND in the germline V gene (reference sequence). The length of the CDR3 is 18 residues. TCRdb recomputed calls from the RT-PCR reads with MiXCR, one row per CDR3 protein. The sample includes roughly 500,000 distinct CDR3 sequences, approximately 15% of them seen just once. This specimen consisted of CD4+ T cells sorted from PBMCs, obtained around 2 years after vaccination. The chain has TRBV19 and TRBJ1-5, with D tentatively TRBD1 (6 bases). The source is a man aged 50-75 years who received an inactivated influenza vaccine. The CDR3: CASSRTGTTGYSNQPQHF. The CDR3 nucleotides read TGTGCCAGTAGTCGGACCGGGACAACCGGTTATAGCAATCAGCCCCAGCATTTT.